What follows are 9 T cell receptor beta chains derived from one specimen sequenced in a study of T cell responses to AZD1222 COVID-19 vaccine. Profiled with immunoSEQ multiplex PCR; TCRdb holds only in-frame clones, not every one. The sample lists 200,000 to 250,000 clones; approximately 94% were seen once. Material: peripheral blood, obtained on day 0 of MenACWY control vaccination. All receptors derive from an adult in good health.

This clone was recorded only once. The genes are TRBV4-2 and TRBJ2-1, with 8 nucleotides matching TRBD2. After removal of 1 base from V and 8 bases from J, the junction contained 1 base not matched to a gene. Germline CDR1 reads LGHNA; CDR2 reads YNFKEQ. The CDR3 is 13 residues long. This CDR3 reads CASSQAGGDEQFF. The CDR3, as DNA: TGTGCCAGCAGCCAAGCGGGAGGGGATGAGCAGTTCTTC.

This chain uses TRBV3-1 (or the pseudogene TRBV3-2) with TRBJ2-2, with 13 bases fitting TRBD2. Per the germline V gene, CDR1 is LGHDT and CDR2 is YNNKEL (reference sequence). The CDR3 is 16 amino acids. V lost 3 bases and J lost 3; bases outside the gene matches: 1. CDR3 amino acids: CASSQTSGGYTGELFF. The CDR3 DNA sequence: TGTGCCAGCAGCCAGACTAGCGGGGGGTACACCGGGGAGCTGTTTTTT.

The chain has TRBV15 and TRBJ1-2; 8 bases align to TRBD1. The V gene end was trimmed by 5 bases and the J gene end by 8 bases; junction bases not matched to a gene: 4. Looked up from germline, CDR1 is LNHNV and CDR2 is YYDKDF (reference sequence). The CDR3 extends over 12 amino acids. In nucleotides, the CDR3 is TGTGCCACCAGCCGTCGGGACAGGGGCTACACCTTC. As protein: CATSRRDRGYTF.

The genes are TRBV6-2 or TRBV6-3 and TRBJ2-3, with D unclear. This CDR3 contains 13 residues. V lost 5 bases and J 1 base, leaving 7 bases between the germline ends. Germline V CDR1 and CDR2: MNHEY, SVGEGT. The CDR3 DNA is TGTGCCAGCAGTCGGCTGGGCACAGATACGCAGTATTTT. Encoded protein: CASSRLGTDTQYF.

This chain joins TRBV7-2 and TRBJ1-1; D is unresolved. V lost 3 bases and J 2 bases, leaving 7 bases between the germline ends. The CDR3 sequence is 13 residues long. Looked up from germline, CDR1 is SGHTA and CDR2 is FQGNSA. The CDR3 is CASSFADNTEAFF. The CDR3 DNA reads TGTGCCAGCAGCTTTGCGGATAACACTGAAGCTTTCTTT. The variable domain in full, with the rest retrieved from reference TRBV7-2 and TRBJ1-1, is GAGVSQSPSNKVTEKGKDVELRCDPISGHTALYWYRQSLGQGLEFLIYFQGNSAPDKSGLPSDRFSAERTGGSVSTLTIQRTQQEDSAVYLCASSFADNTEAFFGQGTRLTVV.

The chain employs TRBV7-2 and TRBJ1-4; D uncertain. The CDR3 spans 15 residues. Germline V gene sequence: CDR1 SGHTA, CDR2 FQGNSA. V lost 1 base to trimming and J lost 8 bases, with 14 bases between them. The CDR3 sequence is CASSLGQVVGEKLFF. For the CDR3, the DNA is TGTGCCAGCAGCTTAGGTCAGGTGGTGGGGGAAAAACTGTTTTTT.

The CDR3 nucleotides read TGCGCCAGCAGCTTGGGATCGGCGGGACAGGGGGCTGAAGCTTTCTTT. Its translation: CASSLGSAGQGAEAFF. V is TRBV5-1 and J is TRBJ1-1, with 11 bases matching TRBD1. The CDR3 loop spans 16 amino acids. The ends lost 0 bases at V and 6 bases at J; junction bases unmatched: 7. CDR1 is SGHRS, CDR2 YFSETQ, per germline.

V usage is TRBV19 and J usage is TRBJ1-1, with D unresolved. CDR3 size: 16 residues. The germline V gene has CDR1 LNHDA and CDR2 SQIVND (reference sequence). Trimming shortened V by 6 bases and J by 1 base, and 18 bases separated the two germline ends. The CDR3 region has the DNA TGTGCCAGTAGGGGAGGACCCACCGGGAGGAACACTGAAGCTTTCTTT. It is translated as CASRGGPTGRNTEAFF. The full variable domain, in which reference TRBV19 and TRBJ1-1 provide the parts outside the CDR3, is DGGITQSPKYLFRKEGQNVTLSCEQNLNHDAMYWYRQDPGQGLRLIYYSQIVNDFQKGDIAEGYSVSREKKESFPLTVTSAQKNPTAFYLCASRGGPTGRNTEAFFGQGTRLTVV.

The gene calls are TRBV19 and TRBJ1-5; 10 nucleotides match TRBD1. The J segment lost 2 bases and the V segment lost 10 bases, leaving 8 bases of the junction unmatched. The CDR3 runs 15 residues. Germline V gene data show CDR1 as LNHDA and CDR2 as SQIVND (reference sequence). CDR3 loop: CATTDRGRGNQPQHF. CDR3 sequence (DNA): TGTGCCACAACGGACAGGGGGAGAGGCAATCAGCCCCAGCATTTT.